The clone carrying this T cell receptor beta chain was observed many times. The data originate from a study of metastatic and nonmetastatic thyroid tumors. Study information: The authors compared repertoires across blood and tumor or nodule tissue from malignant and benign thyroid patients.

There were no patients who had received any treatment before thyroid surgery. TCRdb re-analyzed the PCR reads through MiXCR. The table has about 22,000 clones, 36% seen once. What was sequenced was blood. The sequence was collected from a male donor with papillary thyroid cancer or a benign thyroid nodule (not recorded which). Some clones in this sample may be carry-over from other donors' samples.

CDR3 nucleotides: TGTGCCAGCAGCTTGGGACAAGGGTCTTCTAACTATGGCTACACCTTC. Residues: CASSLGQGSSNYGYTF. V is TRBV5-6 and J is TRBJ1-2; no firm D call. V was clipped by 0 bases and J by 0 bases, with 12 bases between them. This CDR3 spans 16 amino acids. Germline assignment: CDR1 SGHDT and CDR2 YYEEEE.